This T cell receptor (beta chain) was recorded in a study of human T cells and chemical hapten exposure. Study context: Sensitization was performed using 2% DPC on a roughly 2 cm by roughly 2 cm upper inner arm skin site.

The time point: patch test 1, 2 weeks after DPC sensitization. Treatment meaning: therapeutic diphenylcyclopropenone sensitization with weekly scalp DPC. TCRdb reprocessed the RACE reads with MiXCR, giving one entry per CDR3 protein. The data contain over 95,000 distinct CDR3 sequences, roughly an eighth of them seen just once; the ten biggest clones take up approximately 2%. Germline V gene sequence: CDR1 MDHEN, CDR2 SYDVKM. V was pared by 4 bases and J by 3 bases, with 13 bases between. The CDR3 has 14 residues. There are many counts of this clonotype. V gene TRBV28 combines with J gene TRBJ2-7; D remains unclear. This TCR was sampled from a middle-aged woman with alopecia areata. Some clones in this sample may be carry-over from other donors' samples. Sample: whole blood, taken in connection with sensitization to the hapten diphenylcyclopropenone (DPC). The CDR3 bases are TGTGCCAGCAGTTCGCAGCTCGATCACTACGAGCAGTACTTC. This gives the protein CASSSQLDHYEQYF.